These 20 T cell receptor beta chains came from one sample sequenced in a study of blood T cells in healthy people across ages. For the second PCR, which ran for about 7 to 11 cycles, a sample-barcoded 5' primer and a J-beta primer mix were used. TCRdb reprocessed the 5' RACE reads with MiXCR, giving one entry per CDR3 protein. The profile covers 450,000 to 600,000 distinct CDR3 sequences, with approximately 26% appearing a single time and over 3.5% taken by the ten largest. These data are also associated with another study on T cells of mothers and their children.

Sequenced sample: blood. These receptors were taken from a boy aged 2 to 10 in good health.

V gene TRBV6-1 combines with J gene TRBJ1-4; D gene uncertain. Trimming stripped 6 bases from V and 0 bases from J, with 20 bases between. Germline loops: CDR1 MNHNS, CDR2 SASEGT. This CDR3 has 18 amino acids. This CDR3 is CASSGGLNRAATNEKLFF. CDR3 DNA: TGTGCCAGCAGCGGAGGACTTAACAGAGCTGCAACTAATGAAAAACTGTTTTTT.

The chain has TRBV12-3 or TRBV12-4 and TRBJ1-3; possible D gene TRBD1, 5 bases. Trimming shortened V by 5 bases and J by 0 bases, and 11 bases separated the two germline ends. This CDR3 comprises 15 residues. This CDR3 reads CASSPQGLSGNTIYF. Here the CDR3 DNA reads TGTGCCAGCAGTCCTCAGGGTCTCTCTGGAAACACCATATATTTT.

The CDR3 here is CASSQPGYMGGYTF. CDR3 nucleotide sequence: TGTGCCAGCAGCCAGCCAGGGTATATGGGTGGCTACACCTTC. V and J are TRBV3-1 and TRBJ1-2, with D possibly being TRBD1 (5 bases). V lost 3 bases, J lost 7 bases, and 15 bases lay in between. Germline CDR1 LGHDT, CDR2 YNNKEL (reference sequence). This CDR3 has 14 amino acids.

This clonotype turned up a few times. The rearrangement links TRBV2 to TRBJ2-1, with unresolved D. Per germline, CDR1 SNHLY and CDR2 FYNNEI. V dropped 3 bases and J dropped 0 bases, with 9 bases sitting between them. The CDR3 totals 15 residues. The CDR3 sequence: CASSEDRSSYNEQFF. The CDR3 nucleotides are TGTGCCAGCAGTGAGGACCGGAGCTCCTACAATGAGCAGTTCTTC.

This rearrangement joins TRBV5-1 to TRBJ1-1; TRBD1 agrees at 9 bases. This CDR3 spans 14 amino acids. The J segment lost 11 bases and the V segment lost 4 bases, leaving 12 bases of the junction unmatched. CDR1 SGHRS and CDR2 YFSETQ come from the germline V gene. The CDR3 DNA is TGCGCCAGCAGCCAGACCGGCTGGGACAGGGAGGCTTTCTTT. Its translation is CASSQTGWDREAFF.

This chain connects TRBV29-1 to TRBJ2-5; TRBD1 matches 9 bases. The trim removed 0 bases at V and 0 bases at J, leaving 8 bases unmatched. Germline V gene data show CDR1 as SQVTM and CDR2 as ANQGSEA. The CDR3 totals 17 residues. The CDR3 DNA sequence: TGCAGCGTTGAAGACGCGACAGGGGGATTGTACCAAGAGACCCAGTACTTC. Translation: CSVEDATGGLYQETQYF.

This clonotype was recorded a few times. The rearrangement joins TRBV29-1 to TRBJ1-1; D unclear. Germline loops: CDR1 SQVTM, CDR2 ANQGSEA. The CDR3 runs 14 residues. Between the trimmed V and J ends, which lost 3 bases and 4 bases, there was a span of 15 bases. The CDR3 nucleotides are TGCAGCGTTGATAGACCCCTCTCGGGCACTGAAGCTTTCTTT. This translates into CSVDRPLSGTEAFF.

This clonotype came up a few times. The J gene is TRBJ2-3, the V gene TRBV5-1; D ambiguous. The CDR3 is 13 amino acids. In germline, CDR1 is SGHRS, CDR2 YFSETQ. V was cut by 0 bases and J by 5 bases, with 7 bases left in between. CDR3: CASSLAAEDTQYF. The CDR3 nucleotides read TGCGCCAGCAGCTTGGCGGCCGAAGATACGCAGTATTTT.

In its sample, this clonotype was seen once. This rearrangement joins TRBV5-1 to TRBJ1-2; tentatively, D is TRBD1 (6 bases). V lost 1 base and J 2 bases, leaving 15 bases between the germline ends. The CDR3 consists of 16 residues. From germline, CDR1 is SGHRS and CDR2 YFSETQ. Here the CDR3 reads CASSLSGGDGNYGYTF. CDR3 nucleotides: TGCGCCAGCAGCTTGTCGGGGGGCGACGGGAACTATGGCTACACCTTC.

The rearrangement uses TRBV5-1 and TRBJ2-1, with TRBD2 matching 8 bases. From germline, CDR1 is SGHRS and CDR2 YFSETQ. This CDR3 has 16 residues. V dropped 0 bases and J dropped 3; count of bases not matched to a gene: 5. The CDR3 nucleotides read TGCGCCAGCAGCTTGGCACCGGGACTAGACTACAATGAGCAGTTCTTC. This sequence encodes CASSLAPGLDYNEQFF.

The rearrangement links TRBV19 to TRBJ1-2, with 9 bases identical to TRBD1. The CDR3 is 15 amino acids. Trimming at V came to 1 base and at J to 2 bases, leaving 2 bases not matched to a gene. CDR1 is LNHDA, CDR2 SQIVND, per germline (reference sequence). For the CDR3, the DNA is TGTGCCAGTAGTATAGCCGGGACAGGGAACTATGGCTACACCTTC. It encodes CASSIAGTGNYGYTF. Full variable domain (rest looked up from reference TRBV19 and TRBJ1-2): DGGITQSPKYLFRKEGQNVTLSCEQNLNHDAMYWYRQDPGQGLRLIYYSQIVNDFQKGDIAEGYSVSREKKESFPLTVTSAQKNPTAFYLCASSIAGTGNYGYTFGSGTRLTVV.

V gene TRBV10-3 combines with J gene TRBJ2-7; 9 bases match TRBD2. The DNA end lines up better with TRBJ2-1; the J call may be wrong. The CDR3 runs 14 residues. Per germline, CDR1 ENHRY and CDR2 SYGVKD. The CDR3 DNA sequence: TGTGCCATCGGTGTGGGGACTAGCTCTGGAGAGCAGTTCTTC. Protein product: CAIGVGTSSGEQFF.

The rearrangement links TRBV20-1 to TRBJ2-6, with D perhaps TRBD2 (7 bases). V lost 6 bases and J lost 2, with 17 bases in between. CDR1 is DFQATT and CDR2 is SNEGSKA in the germline V gene (reference sequence). The CDR3 runs to 16 residues. CDR3 in DNA: TGCAGTGCCAGCCAACAGGGAGGGGCTGGGGCCAACGTCCTGACTTTC. Translating gives CSASQQGGAGANVLTF.

This chain connects TRBV9 to TRBJ2-6; D unclear. V shed 4 bases and J shed 4 bases, with 9 bases lying between them. The CDR3 runs 14 residues. Looked up from germline, CDR1 is SGDLS and CDR2 is YYNGEE. CDR3 sequence (DNA): TGTGCCAGCAGCCCGTTTGGAGGGGCCAACGTCCTGACTTTC. This translates into CASSPFGGANVLTF.

The chain links TRBV20-1 to TRBJ1-6; 10 bases are a match to TRBD1. The CDR3 contains 14 residues. Germline values: CDR1 DFQATT, CDR2 SNEGSKA (reference sequence). The V segment lost 6 bases and the J segment 10 bases; nucleotides outside the gene matches: 9. The CDR3 sequence: CSARQGALNSPLHF. The DNA of the CDR3 is TGCAGTGCGCGACAGGGGGCTTTAAACTCACCCCTCCACTTT.

CDR3 loop: CASSYSLGWNSPLHF. In nucleotides, the CDR3 is TGTGCCAGCAGTTACTCTTTGGGGTGGAATTCACCCCTCCACTTT. This rearrangement joins TRBV6-6 to TRBJ1-6; D is uncertain. The V and J ends lost 0 bases and 7 bases respectively, with 10 bases between them. Germline V gene lookup returns CDR1 MNHNY and CDR2 SVGAGI (reference sequence). The CDR3 is 15 amino acids.

The J gene is TRBJ2-3, the V gene TRBV7-9; TRBD2 matches 10 bases. The V gene's germline CDR1 is SEHNR and CDR2 FQNEAQ (reference sequence). V lost 5 bases, J lost 5 bases, and 7 bases stayed unmatched. CDR3 length: 15 amino acids. The CDR3 region has the DNA TGTGCCAGCAGCGGTACTAGCGGGGTAGGAGATACGCAGTATTTT. Its translation: CASSGTSGVGDTQYF.

The V gene is TRBV12-3 or TRBV12-4, the J gene TRBJ2-3; 7 nucleotides match TRBD2. CDR3 length: 13 residues. V lost 6 bases and J lost 4; bases outside the gene matches: 4. The CDR3 sequence: CASRGEGADTQYF. The CDR3 DNA sequence: TGTGCCAGCAGGGGGGAGGGCGCAGATACGCAGTATTTT.

In this sample, this clonotype turned up a few times. This chain joins TRBV6-2 or TRBV6-3 and TRBJ2-5, with D perhaps TRBD2 (6 bases). The CDR3 loop spans 17 amino acids. Looked up from germline, CDR1 is MNHEY and CDR2 is SVGEGT. The germline V and J ends were trimmed by 0 bases and 1 base, with 15 bases remaining between them. CDR3 nucleotides: TGTGCCAGCAGTTACTCTAAACCAGCGGGCATCCAAGAGACCCAGTACTTC. Translation gives CASSYSKPAGIQETQYF.

CDR3 coding DNA: TGTGCCAGCAGGTTGGGCGCAACCGGGGAGCTGTTTTTT. Its protein is CASRLGATGELFF. The rearrangement uses TRBV7-3 and TRBJ2-2; D uncertain. This CDR3 comprises 13 residues. V was shortened by 6 bases and J by 5 bases, with 10 bases between the two germline ends. The V gene's germline CDR1 is SGHTA and CDR2 FQGTGA. Based on the CDR3 plus reference TRBV7-3 and TRBJ2-2, the full variable domain is GAGVSQTPSNKVTEKGKYVELRCDPISGHTALYWYRQSLGQGPEFLIYFQGTGAADDSGLPNDRFFAVRPEGSVSTLKIQRTERGDSAVYLCASRLGATGELFFGEGSRLTVL.